This T cell receptor beta chain is drawn from a study of T cell repertoires in cytomegalovirus infection. TCRdb ran MiXCR on the reads and lists one entry per CDR3 protein. The data contain around 450,000 distinct CDR3 sequences, approximately 31% of them singletons. Germline V gene sequence: CDR1 DFQATT, CDR2 SNEGSKA (reference sequence). The V segment lost 1 base and the J segment 0 bases; nucleotides outside the gene matches: 2. The length of the CDR3 is 15 residues. Input material: PBMCs. The rearrangement uses TRBV20-1 and TRBJ2-5, with 10 bases fitting TRBD2. This receptor was obtained from a human donor in good health (CMV status not recorded). Some clones in this sample may be carry-over from other donors' samples. This chain's CDR3 is CSARALAGDQETQYF. In nucleotides, the CDR3 is TGCAGTGCTAGAGCTCTAGCGGGGGACCAAGAGACCCAGTACTTC.